This T cell receptor beta chain was sequenced for a study of blood T cells in healthy people across ages (dated by TCRdb to the mid-2010s). Turning to the overall study: In model experiments, template switching captured roughly one uniquely barcoded TCR beta cDNA molecule for every two T cells. Age-related changes in TCR beta repertoire diversity were measured in the study by deep sequencing normalized with unique cDNA molecular identifiers. The donors were split into four age groups: young (average about 15 years), middle-aged (more than 35), aged (over 55) and long-lived (over 75). To avoid experimental bias, donors of different ages were spread randomly across the sequencing lanes. The study analyzed two additional independent replicas of 1 million unique cDNA reads from the same blood draw for two donors, one aged 18 to 30 and one aged 80 or older. What the study reported, not specific to this receptor: Observed TCR beta diversity per million T cells fell roughly linearly with age, and a significant reduction was already apparent by age around 36. Estimates of total diversity based on one million sequenced T cells were regarded as lower bounds and as underestimates. Since profiling was done on bulk unsorted PBMCs, naive and antigen-experienced compartments could not be conclusively compared. The percentage of naive T cells measured by flow cytometry correlated strongly with observed TCR beta diversity. Donor CMV infection status was unknown, potentially confounding age-related changes in expanded clonotypes. The long-lived group showed more naive CD4+ T cells, fewer expanded clones and increased TCR diversity than the aged group, suggesting age selection.

About this clonotype: What antigen it recognizes has not been identified. No much larger clone exists at a distance of one base, and base qualities are not known.

The CDR3 covers 11 residues, taking in both the cysteine and the phenylalanine. Just the 33-base CDR3 DNA is kept, in frame starting at base 1. The trim is 6 bases for V and 3 bases for J, with a gap of 6 bases between the germline ends. CDR1 ENHRY and CDR2 SYGVKD are derived from the germline V gene. The library relied on 5' RACE. The sequencing machine was an Illumina HiSeq 2500. A second PCR of about 6 to 12 cycles was run with a J-beta primer mix and a sample-barcoded 5' primer. Each TCR beta cDNA molecule received a unique molecular identifier from a template-switch 5' adaptor carrying 12 random nucleotides. Each sample yielded at least 2.5 million CDR3-containing paired-end reads. The Mint cDNA synthesis kit, primed by a TRBC-specific oligonucleotide, was used to synthesize first-strand cDNA from all RNA. Following uracil-DNA glycosylase treatment, a first 18-cycle PCR with universal primers M1SS and BC2_uni_R was performed on all cDNA. The paper's data handling went like this. Normalization of each sample was performed by random selection of 1 million high-quality reads, each carrying a distinct molecular identifier. Instead of being binned into consensus sequences, reads with shared molecular identifiers were discarded. MiTCR, with a Q25 quality threshold and the strictest error-elimination algorithm, was used for CDR3 identification, clonotype clustering and error correction. A nonparametric unseen species model using Euler transformation provided a lower-bound estimate of total TCR beta diversity. TCRdb reran the public reads through fastp at Q25 and MiXCR, keeping productive beta chains. One record per CDR3 amino acid sequence lists the most common genes and DNA. The V and J calls reflect TCRdb's pipeline rather than the authors' work. For this sample there are about 1.4 million distinct CDR3 sequences; 59% appear just once. Jointly, the top ten make up roughly 7% of the sample.

Donors were roughly 40 systemically healthy Caucasian individuals from Russia aged roughly 6 to 95 years. Each donor gave 9.5 to 10 milliliters of peripheral blood, drawn into EDTA-treated Vacutainer tubes. PBMCs were isolated by Ficoll-Paque density-gradient centrifugation, with at least 6 million obtained per sample. Trizol reagent was used to extract total RNA from PBMCs, with at least 5.5 micrograms per sample. Naive CD45RAhigh/CD27high T cell percentages were measured by flow cytometry on a PBMC aliquot from every donor. Sequenced: blood. This clonotype originated in a young man in good health. The chain is made from TRBV10-3 and TRBJ2-7; no confident D gene assignment can be made. The CDR3 sequence is CAIRNNYEQYF. The bases are TGTGCCATCAGGAATAACTACGAGCAGTACTTC.